This T cell receptor beta chain was profiled in a study of shared T cell receptors in the human thymus. The ends were cut back, 4 bases at V and 0 bases at J, with 20 bases in the middle. The CDR3 extends over 17 amino acids. The germline V gene has CDR1 SGHRS and CDR2 YFSETQ. Profiled with immunoSEQ multiplex PCR; TCRdb holds only in-frame clones, not every one. This sample has hundreds of thousands of clones, with roughly 86% found just once. This same sample was also part of a study on human thymus T cells. This second report adds: Thymic and blood repertoires seemed to show skewed V and J gene use. Thymic repertoires overlap heavily among unrelated individuals, related research has reported.

The clonotype comes from a boy under two years old with a congenital heart defect. The sequenced sample consisted of thymocytes. The J gene is TRBJ2-7, the V gene TRBV5-1; maybe TRBD1 (6 bases). The CDR3 protein is CASSRNPGQRSSYEQYF. CDR3 sequence (DNA): TGCGCCAGCAGCCGAAACCCGGGACAACGAAGCTCCTACGAGCAGTACTTC.